The 20 T cell receptor beta chains listed next were all sequenced from one sample in a study of blood T cell repertoires in COVID-19. TCRdb's table, derived via immunoSEQ multiplex PCR, lists solely in-frame clones and lacks some. The data contain roughly 250,000 clones, approximately 82% of them seen just once; the ten biggest clones take up around 1.8%. The sample comprised peripheral blood. The origin of the receptors is a woman older than 75 with acute or convalescent COVID-19.

The chain employs TRBV7-2 and TRBJ1-3, with D maybe TRBD1 (6 bases). Germline V gives CDR1 SGHTA, CDR2 FQGNSA. Trimming took 1 base from V and 7 from J, leaving 14 bases between them. The CDR3 is 15 amino acids. CDR3 protein: CASSLGSQGANTIYF. The CDR3 nucleotides are TGTGCCAGCAGCTTAGGGTCACAGGGAGCGAACACCATATATTTT.

A few counts support this clone. CDR3 coding DNA: TGTGCCAGCAGTTACCGGACAGGGAGGAACACTGAAGCTTTCTTT. This sequence encodes CASSYRTGRNTEAFF. The chain joins TRBV6-6 to TRBJ1-1, with 8 bases identical to TRBD1. Germline trimming cut 2 bases from V and 1 base from J; bases unmatched to any gene: 3. Per germline, CDR1 MNHNY and CDR2 SVGAGI (reference sequence). CDR3 size: 15 residues.

The chain couples TRBV5-1 to TRBJ1-4; 8 bases agree with TRBD1. From germline, CDR1 is SGHRS and CDR2 YFSETQ. The CDR3 spans 15 residues. J gave up 4 bases and V 4 bases, and 6 bases lay outside the gene matches. DNA for the CDR3: TGCGCCAGCAGCATCGGGACAGGAAGTAATGAAAAACTGTTTTTT. Translating gives CASSIGTGSNEKLFF.

This clone was observed a handful of times. The rearrangement uses TRBV18 and TRBJ1-5, with D possibly matching TRBD1 (6 bases). V lost 3 bases to trimming and J lost 7 bases, with 16 bases between them. Germline CDR1 and CDR2: KGHSH and LQKENI. CDR3 length: 15 residues. The CDR3 bases are TGTGCCAGCTCACCGGGAAGACAGGTCGGGCAGCCCCAGCATTTT. As protein: CASSPGRQVGQPQHF.

J is TRBJ2-7 and V is TRBV5-1; D unclear. The length of the CDR3 is 14 residues. Trimming removed 0 bases from V and 1 base from J, with 8 bases in between. Looked up from germline, CDR1 is SGHRS and CDR2 is YFSETQ. DNA of the CDR3: TGCGCCAGCAGCTTGGACCACCGGTCCTACGAGCAGTACTTC. Translated, it gives CASSLDHRSYEQYF. Complete variable domain (other parts from reference TRBV5-1 and TRBJ2-7): KAGVTQTPRYLIKTRGQQVTLSCSPISGHRSVSWYQQTPGQGLQFLFEYFSETQRNKGNFPGRFSGRQFSNSRSEMNVSTLELGDSALYLCASSLDHRSYEQYFGPGTRLTVT.

The genes are TRBV6-6 and TRBJ1-5; unclear D gene. The germline V gene has CDR1 MNHNY and CDR2 SVGAGI (reference sequence). The V end was cut by 4 bases, the J end by 9 bases, with 13 bases between. The length of the CDR3 is 13 residues. CDR3: CASSLTLTPPQHF. The CDR3 DNA reads TGTGCCAGCAGTTTGACCCTGACTCCGCCCCAGCATTTT.

This clone was seen just once. One junction end does not reproduce the germline sequence, and a read error may be involved. This sequence joins TRBV4-1 and TRBJ2-4; D might be TRBD1 (6 bases). Germline CDR1 is MGHRA and CDR2 is YSYEKL. The CDR3 runs to 15 residues. CDR3 sequence (DNA): TGCGCCAGCAGCCAAAGAATACAGGGCACGGCGGTAACGAGGTTC. Its translation: CASSQRIQGTAVTRF.

This chain uses TRBV28 with TRBJ2-7; D may be TRBD2 (7 bases). The ends were cut back, 4 bases at V and 2 bases at J, with 15 bases in the middle. Germline V gives CDR1 MDHEN, CDR2 SYDVKM. CDR3 length equals 15 residues. The CDR3 sequence is CASSSPGGGTYEQYF. The CDR3 DNA reads as TGTGCCAGCAGTTCCCCGGGGGGCGGTACCTACGAGCAGTACTTC. The full variable domain, completed using reference TRBV28 and TRBJ2-7, is DVKVTQSSRYLVKRTGEKVFLECVQDMDHENMFWYRQDPGLGLRLIYFSYDVKMKEKGDIPEGYSVSREKKERFSLILESASTNQTSMYLCASSSPGGGTYEQYFGPGTRLTVT.

This sequence joins TRBV5-1 and TRBJ2-7; D is uncertain. The CDR3 extends over 15 amino acids. CDR1 and CDR2 from the germline V gene are SGHRS and YFSETQ. V was shortened by 0 bases and J by 0 bases, with 10 bases between the two germline ends. The CDR3 nucleotides are TGCGCCAGCAGCTTGGCCGGCGGTAGCTCCTACGAGCAGTACTTC. Protein product: CASSLAGGSSYEQYF.

This chain joins TRBV4-1 and TRBJ2-3; 11 nucleotides align to TRBD2. V trimming: 4 bases; J trimming: 0 bases; junction bases outside the gene matches: 6. The CDR3 runs to 17 residues. Germline CDR1 is MGHRA and CDR2 is YSYEKL. The CDR3 DNA sequence: TGCGCCAGCAGCCGCCGACTAGCGGGGACTAGCACAGATACGCAGTATTTT. It is translated as CASSRRLAGTSTDTQYF.

The rearrangement links TRBV9 to TRBJ2-5, with 10 positions matching TRBD1. V lost 0 bases to trimming and J lost 10 bases; unmatched junction nucleotides: 3. Germline values: CDR1 SGDLS, CDR2 YYNGEE. This CDR3 is 13 amino acids long. As DNA, the CDR3 is TGTGCCAGCAGCGTAGAGGGACAGGGGATCCAGTACTTC. Translated, it gives CASSVEGQGIQYF.

With regard to this clone: The same CDR3 is also encoded by other DNA sequences in this sample. The CDR3 nucleotides read TGTGCCAGTAGTATTTCTAGCGGTAATGAGCAGTTCTTC. It specifies CASSISSGNEQFF. This chain connects TRBV19 to TRBJ2-1, with 7 nucleotides matching TRBD2. The CDR3 runs to 13 residues. Germline loops: CDR1 LNHDA, CDR2 SQIVND (reference sequence). V gave up 3 bases and J gave up 7 bases; unmatched junction bases: 3.

J is TRBJ1-3 and V is TRBV5-4; D not resolved. This CDR3 is 13 amino acids long. The V and J ends lost 1 base and 0 bases respectively, with 2 bases between them. The germline V gene has CDR1 SGHNT and CDR2 YYREEE (reference sequence). The CDR3 bases are TGTGCCAGCAGCTTGTACTCTGGAAACACCATATATTTT. Residues: CASSLYSGNTIYF.

The V gene is TRBV4-1, the J gene TRBJ2-5; 12 nucleotides align to TRBD1. V lost 0 bases to trimming and J lost 5 bases; unmatched junction nucleotides: 10. Germline CDR1 and CDR2: MGHRA and YSYEKL. The CDR3 runs to 18 residues. CDR3: CASSQDGRGTGGRETQYF. The CDR3 coding sequence is TGCGCCAGCAGCCAAGATGGGAGAGGGACAGGGGGCCGGGAGACCCAGTACTTC.

The chain couples TRBV24-1 to TRBJ2-1, with 14 bases that match TRBD2. There are 17 residues in the CDR3. V gave up 2 bases and J gave up 6 bases; unmatched junction bases: 5. The germline V gene has CDR1 KGHDR and CDR2 SFDVKD. CDR3 in amino acids: CATSDSGLAGESNEQFF. The CDR3 DNA is TGTGCCACCAGTGATTCGGGACTAGCGGGAGAATCCAATGAGCAGTTCTTC.

A few counts support this clone. The chain is built from TRBV7-2 and TRBJ2-3; TRBD2 matches at 8 bases. V shed 0 bases and J 5 bases; nucleotides not matched to a gene: 10. The CDR3 runs 17 residues. Germline assignment: CDR1 SGHTA and CDR2 FQGNSA. The CDR3 sequence: CASSLALSGGAQDTQYF. CDR3 DNA sequence: TGTGCCAGCAGCTTAGCGCTTTCCGGGGGGGCCCAAGATACGCAGTATTTT. Full variable domain (outside the CDR3, taken from reference TRBV7-2 and TRBJ2-3): GAGVSQSPSNKVTEKGKDVELRCDPISGHTALYWYRQSLGQGLEFLIYFQGNSAPDKSGLPSDRFSAERTGGSVSTLTIQRTQQEDSAVYLCASSLALSGGAQDTQYFGPGTRLTVL.

The CDR3 loop reads CASSSQLRGQGDTQYF. CDR3 coding DNA: TGTGCCAGCAGCTCCCAGCTCAGGGGGCAGGGAGATACGCAGTATTTT. This chain connects TRBV7-3 to TRBJ2-3; 8 bases map to TRBD1. Trimming removed 4 bases from V and 5 bases from J; junction bases left unmatched: 11. The CDR3 extends over 16 amino acids. From germline, CDR1 is SGHTA and CDR2 FQGTGA.

The rearrangement uses TRBV7-2 and TRBJ1-6; D remains ambiguous. The CDR3 has 15 residues. The ends were cut back, 1 base at V and 6 bases at J, with 10 bases in the middle. CDR1 SGHTA and CDR2 FQGNSA come from the germline V gene. The CDR3 DNA is TGTGCCAGCAGCTTAGGCGCCTTCGGTAATTCACCCCTCCACTTT. Residues: CASSLGAFGNSPLHF.

The V gene is TRBV20-1, the J gene TRBJ2-3, with 8 bases lining up with TRBD1. From germline, CDR1 is DFQATT and CDR2 SNEGSKA (reference sequence). The CDR3 covers 17 residues. Germline trimming cut 3 bases from V and 0 bases from J; bases unmatched to any gene: 11. This CDR3 is CSASYTGGLGSTDTQYF. CDR3 nucleotide sequence: TGCAGTGCTAGTTACACAGGGGGATTGGGGAGCACAGATACGCAGTATTTT.

The genes are TRBV7-8 and TRBJ1-3; the D gene is possibly TRBD1 (6 bases). Trimming removed 6 bases at V and 3 bases at J, with 12 bases between. Germline CDR1 is SGHVS and CDR2 is FQNEAQ. The CDR3 spans 14 residues. The CDR3 loop reads CASRPQQGGNTIYF. CDR3 DNA: TGTGCCAGCAGACCACAACAGGGTGGAAACACCATATATTTT.